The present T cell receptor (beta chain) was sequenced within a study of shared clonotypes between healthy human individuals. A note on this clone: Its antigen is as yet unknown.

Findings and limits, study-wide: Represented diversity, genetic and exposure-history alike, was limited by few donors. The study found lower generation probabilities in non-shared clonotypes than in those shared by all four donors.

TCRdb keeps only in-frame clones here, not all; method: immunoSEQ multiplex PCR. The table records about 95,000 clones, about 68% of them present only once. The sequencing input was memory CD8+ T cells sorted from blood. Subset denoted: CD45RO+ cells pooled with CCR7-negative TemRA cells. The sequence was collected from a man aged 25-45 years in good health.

For the CDR3, the DNA is TGCGCCAGCAGCTTGGCCGGACCCAGGGCTGGAGGCGAGACCCAGTACTTC. Translation gives CASSLAGPRAGGETQYF. The rearrangement uses TRBV5-1 and TRBJ2-5, with D tentatively TRBD1 or TRBD2 (5 bases each). There are 17 residues in the CDR3. Germline lookup yields CDR1 SGHRS and CDR2 YFSETQ. The V and J ends lost 0 bases and 5 bases respectively, with 20 bases between them. The full variable domain, with the rest looked up from reference TRBV5-1 and TRBJ2-5, is KAGVTQTPRYLIKTRGQQVTLSCSPISGHRSVSWYQQTPGQGLQFLFEYFSETQRNKGNFPGRFSGRQFSNSRSEMNVSTLELGDSALYLCASSLAGPRAGGETQYFGPGTRLLVL.